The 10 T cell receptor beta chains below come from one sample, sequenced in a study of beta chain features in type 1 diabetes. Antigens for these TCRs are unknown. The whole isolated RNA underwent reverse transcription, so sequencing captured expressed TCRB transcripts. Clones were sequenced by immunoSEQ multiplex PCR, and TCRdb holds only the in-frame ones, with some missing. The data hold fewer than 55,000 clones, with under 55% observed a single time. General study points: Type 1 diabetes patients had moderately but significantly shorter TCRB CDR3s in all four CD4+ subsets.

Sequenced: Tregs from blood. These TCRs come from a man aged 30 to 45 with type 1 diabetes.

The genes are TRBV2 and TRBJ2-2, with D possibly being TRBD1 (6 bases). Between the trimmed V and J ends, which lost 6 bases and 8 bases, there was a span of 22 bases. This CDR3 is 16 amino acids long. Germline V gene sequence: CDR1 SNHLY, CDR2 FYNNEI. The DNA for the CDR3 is TGTGCCAGCAGCCCACAGGGAATCCGAACACCGGGGGAGCTGTTTTTT. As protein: CASSPQGIRTPGELFF.

CDR3 amino acids: CAWSVRYEQYF. The DNA for the CDR3 is TGTGCCTGGAGTGTCCGCTACGAGCAGTACTTC. The chain couples TRBV30 to TRBJ2-7, with D unclear. The ends were cut back, 0 bases at V and 3 bases at J, with 3 bases in the middle. There are 11 residues in the CDR3. CDR1 and CDR2 (germline): GTSNPN, SVGIG (reference sequence).

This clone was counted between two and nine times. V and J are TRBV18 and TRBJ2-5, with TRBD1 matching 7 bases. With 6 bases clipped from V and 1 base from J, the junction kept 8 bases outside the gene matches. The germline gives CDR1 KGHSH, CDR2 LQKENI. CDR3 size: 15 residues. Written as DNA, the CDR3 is TGTGCCAGCTCTACGTCGACAGGGCTCCAAGAGACCCAGTACTTC. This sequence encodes CASSTSTGLQETQYF. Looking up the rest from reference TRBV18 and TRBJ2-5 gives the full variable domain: NAGVMQNPRHLVRRRGQEARLRCSPMKGHSHVYWYRQLPEEGLKFMVYLQKENIIDESGMPKERFSAEFPKEGPSILRIQQVVRGDSAAYFCASSTSTGLQETQYFGPGTRLLVL.

CDR3 DNA: TGTGCCAGCAACCGGGACAGCTTCTCCTACAATGAGCAGTTCTTC. It translates to CASNRDSFSYNEQFF. The V and J genes are TRBV7-2 and TRBJ2-1, with TRBD1 matching 7 bases. CDR1 is SGHTA, CDR2 FQGNSA, per germline. With V trimmed by 7 bases and J by 0 bases, 6 bases remained unmatched. CDR3 length: 15 residues.

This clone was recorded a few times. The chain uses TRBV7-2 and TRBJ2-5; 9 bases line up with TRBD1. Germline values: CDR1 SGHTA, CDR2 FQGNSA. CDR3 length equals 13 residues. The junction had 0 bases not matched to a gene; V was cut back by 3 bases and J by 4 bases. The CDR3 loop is CASSLDRGETQYF. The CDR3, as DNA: TGTGCCAGCAGCTTGGACAGGGGAGAGACCCAGTACTTC.

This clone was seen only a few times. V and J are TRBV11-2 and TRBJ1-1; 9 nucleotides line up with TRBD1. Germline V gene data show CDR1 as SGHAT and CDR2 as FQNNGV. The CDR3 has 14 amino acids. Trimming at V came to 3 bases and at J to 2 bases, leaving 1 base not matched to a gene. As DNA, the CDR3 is TGTGCCAGCAGCTTGGGACAGGGAAACACTGAAGCTTTCTTT. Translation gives CASSLGQGNTEAFF.

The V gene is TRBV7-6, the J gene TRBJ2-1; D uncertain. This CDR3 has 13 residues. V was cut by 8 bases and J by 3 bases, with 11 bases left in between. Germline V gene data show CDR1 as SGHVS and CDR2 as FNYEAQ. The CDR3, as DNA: TGTGCCAGCTCCCCGACTCACTACAATGAGCAGTTCTTC. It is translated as CASSPTHYNEQFF. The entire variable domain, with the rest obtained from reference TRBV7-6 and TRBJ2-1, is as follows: GAGVSQSPRYKVTKRGQDVALRCDPISGHVSLYWYRQALGQGPEFLTYFNYEAQQDKSGLPNDRFSAERPEGSISTLTIQRTEQRDSAMYRCASSPTHYNEQFFGPGTRLTVL.

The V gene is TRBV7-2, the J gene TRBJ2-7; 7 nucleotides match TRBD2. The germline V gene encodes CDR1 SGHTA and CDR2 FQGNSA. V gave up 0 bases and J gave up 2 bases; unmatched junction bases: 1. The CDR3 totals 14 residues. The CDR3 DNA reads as TGTGCCAGCAGCTTAGCAGCGGGACCCTACGAGCAGTACTTC. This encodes CASSLAAGPYEQYF. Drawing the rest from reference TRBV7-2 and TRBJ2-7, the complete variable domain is GAGVSQSPSNKVTEKGKDVELRCDPISGHTALYWYRQSLGQGLEFLIYFQGNSAPDKSGLPSDRFSAERTGGSVSTLTIQRTQQEDSAVYLCASSLAAGPYEQYFGPGTRLTVT.

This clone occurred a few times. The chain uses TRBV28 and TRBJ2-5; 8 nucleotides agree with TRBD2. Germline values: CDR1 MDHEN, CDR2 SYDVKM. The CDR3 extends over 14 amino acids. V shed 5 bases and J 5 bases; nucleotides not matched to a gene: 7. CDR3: CASSGGRNGETQYF. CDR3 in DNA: TGTGCCAGCAGTGGCGGGAGGAACGGGGAGACCCAGTACTTC.

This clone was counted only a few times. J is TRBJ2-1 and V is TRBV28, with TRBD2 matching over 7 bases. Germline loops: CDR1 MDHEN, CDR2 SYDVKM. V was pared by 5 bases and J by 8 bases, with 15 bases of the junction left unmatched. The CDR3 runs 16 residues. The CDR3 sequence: CASSPFGLGGADEQFF. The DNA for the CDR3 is TGTGCCAGCAGTCCGTTTGGACTAGGCGGGGCCGATGAGCAGTTCTTC. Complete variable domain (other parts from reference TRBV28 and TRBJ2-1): DVKVTQSSRYLVKRTGEKVFLECVQDMDHENMFWYRQDPGLGLRLIYFSYDVKMKEKGDIPEGYSVSREKKERFSLILESASTNQTSMYLCASSPFGLGGADEQFFGPGTRLTVL.